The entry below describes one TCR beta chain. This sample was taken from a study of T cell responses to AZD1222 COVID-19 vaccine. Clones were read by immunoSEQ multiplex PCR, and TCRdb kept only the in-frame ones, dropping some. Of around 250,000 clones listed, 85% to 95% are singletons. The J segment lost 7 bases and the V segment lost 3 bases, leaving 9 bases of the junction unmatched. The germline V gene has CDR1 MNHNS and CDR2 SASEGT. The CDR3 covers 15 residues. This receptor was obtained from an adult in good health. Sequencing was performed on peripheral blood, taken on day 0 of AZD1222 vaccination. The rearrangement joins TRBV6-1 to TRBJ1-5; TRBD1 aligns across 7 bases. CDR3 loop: CASSDNSQGEQPQHF. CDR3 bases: TGTGCCAGCAGTGACAACTCGCAGGGGGAGCAGCCCCAGCATTTT.